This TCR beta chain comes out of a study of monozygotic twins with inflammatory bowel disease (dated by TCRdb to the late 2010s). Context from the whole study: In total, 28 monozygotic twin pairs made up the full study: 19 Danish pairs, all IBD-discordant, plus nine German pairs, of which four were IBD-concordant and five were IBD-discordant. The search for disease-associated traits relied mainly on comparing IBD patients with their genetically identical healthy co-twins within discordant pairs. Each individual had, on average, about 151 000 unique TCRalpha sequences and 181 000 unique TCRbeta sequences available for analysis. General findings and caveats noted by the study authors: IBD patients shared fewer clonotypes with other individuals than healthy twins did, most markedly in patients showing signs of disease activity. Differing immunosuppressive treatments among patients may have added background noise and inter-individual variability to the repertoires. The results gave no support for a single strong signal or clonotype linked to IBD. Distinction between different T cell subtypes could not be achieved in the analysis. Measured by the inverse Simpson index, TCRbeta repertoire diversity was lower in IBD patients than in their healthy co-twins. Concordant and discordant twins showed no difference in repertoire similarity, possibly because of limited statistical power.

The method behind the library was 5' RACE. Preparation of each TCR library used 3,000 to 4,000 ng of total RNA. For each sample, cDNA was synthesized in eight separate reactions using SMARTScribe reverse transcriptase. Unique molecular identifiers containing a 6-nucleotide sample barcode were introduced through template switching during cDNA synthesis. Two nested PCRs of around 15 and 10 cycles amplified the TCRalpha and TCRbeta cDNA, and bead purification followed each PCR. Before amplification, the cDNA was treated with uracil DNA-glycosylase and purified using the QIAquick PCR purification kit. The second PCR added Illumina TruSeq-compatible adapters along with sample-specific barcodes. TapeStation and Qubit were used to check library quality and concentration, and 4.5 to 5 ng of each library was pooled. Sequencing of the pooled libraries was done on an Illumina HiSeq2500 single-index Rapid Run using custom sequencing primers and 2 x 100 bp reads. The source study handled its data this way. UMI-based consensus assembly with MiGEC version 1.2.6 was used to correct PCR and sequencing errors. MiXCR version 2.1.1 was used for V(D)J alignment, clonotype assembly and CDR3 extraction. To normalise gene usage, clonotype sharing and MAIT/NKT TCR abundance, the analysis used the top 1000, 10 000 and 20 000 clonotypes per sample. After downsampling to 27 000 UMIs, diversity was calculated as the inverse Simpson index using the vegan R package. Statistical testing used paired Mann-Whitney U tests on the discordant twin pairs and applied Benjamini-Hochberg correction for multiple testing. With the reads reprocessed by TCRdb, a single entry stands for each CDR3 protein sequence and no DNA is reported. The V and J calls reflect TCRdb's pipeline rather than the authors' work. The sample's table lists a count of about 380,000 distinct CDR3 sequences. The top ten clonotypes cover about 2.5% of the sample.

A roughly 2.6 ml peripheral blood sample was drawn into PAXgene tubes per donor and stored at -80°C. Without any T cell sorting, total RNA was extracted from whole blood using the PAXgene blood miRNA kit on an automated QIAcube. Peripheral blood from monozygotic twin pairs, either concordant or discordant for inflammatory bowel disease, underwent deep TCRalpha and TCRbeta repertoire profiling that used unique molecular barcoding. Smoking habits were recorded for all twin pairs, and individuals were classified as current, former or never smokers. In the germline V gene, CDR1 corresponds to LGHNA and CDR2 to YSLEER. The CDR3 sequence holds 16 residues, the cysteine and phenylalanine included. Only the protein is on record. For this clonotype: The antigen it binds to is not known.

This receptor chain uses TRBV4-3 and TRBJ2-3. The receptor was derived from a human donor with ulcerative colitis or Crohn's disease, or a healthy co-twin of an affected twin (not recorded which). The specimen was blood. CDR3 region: CASSQTEAESTDTQYF.